Below, 21 T cell receptor beta chains from the same sample are listed, as sequenced in a study of shared clonotypes between healthy human individuals. The protocol was immunoSEQ multiplex PCR, while the TCRdb copy is restricted to in-frame clones and leaves out a portion. The table lists about 520,000 clones, almost 80% of them singletons. Sequencing was performed on PBMCs. The receptors were sampled from a woman in her forties in good health. Some clones in this sample may be carry-over from other donors' samples.

This clone was counted once. V gene TRBV28 combines with J gene TRBJ2-7; 8 bases line up with TRBD2. Germline trimming cut 8 bases from V and 4 bases from J; bases unmatched to any gene: 13. This CDR3 is 15 amino acids long. Looked up from germline, CDR1 is MDHEN and CDR2 is SYDVKM. This chain's CDR3 is CASVGAGGATYEQYF. The CDR3 nucleotides are TGTGCCAGCGTTGGGGCGGGAGGTGCAACATACGAGCAGTACTTC.

This chain uses TRBV4-3 with TRBJ2-7; no clear D. CDR1 and CDR2 (germline): LGHNA, YSLEER. Between the trimmed V and J ends, which lost 1 base and 0 bases, there was a span of 13 bases. The CDR3 loop spans 16 amino acids. The CDR3: CASSQVAQASSYEQYF. As DNA, the CDR3 is TGCGCCAGCAGCCAAGTTGCCCAGGCGAGCTCCTACGAGCAGTACTTC.

This chain connects TRBV5-4 to TRBJ2-2; 13 bases align to TRBD2. The germline CDR1 and CDR2 sequences are SGHNT and YYREEE (reference sequence). Germline trimming cut 4 bases from V and 2 bases from J; bases unmatched to any gene: 8. The length of the CDR3 is 18 residues. CDR3 DNA: TGTGCCAGCAGCAGAGGGGGACTAGCGGGAATAAACACCGGGGAGCTGTTTTTT. It yields the protein CASSRGGLAGINTGELFF. The entire variable domain, with the rest obtained from reference TRBV5-4 and TRBJ2-2, is as follows: ETGVTQSPTHLIKTRGQQVTLRCSSQSGHNTVSWYQQALGQGPQFIFQYYREEENGRGNFPPRFSGLQFPNYSSELNVNALELDDSALYLCASSRGGLAGINTGELFFGEGSRLTVL.

V usage is TRBV28 and J usage is TRBJ1-1, with D perhaps TRBD1 (5 bases). Germline CDR1 MDHEN, CDR2 SYDVKM. The CDR3 is made up of 12 amino acids. V dropped 6 bases and J dropped 2 bases, with 7 bases sitting between them. CDR3 bases: TGTGCCAGCAGCCAGGGTAACACTGAAGCTTTCTTT. The encoded protein is CASSQGNTEAFF.

The J gene is TRBJ1-1, the V gene TRBV29-1; D call uncertain. The V end was cut by 4 bases, the J end by 0 bases, with 9 bases between. This CDR3 spans 13 amino acids. Germline V gene lookup returns CDR1 SQVTM and CDR2 ANQGSEA. CDR3 region: CSVVVTMNTEAFF. CDR3 in DNA: TGCAGCGTTGTGGTCACGATGAACACTGAAGCTTTCTTT.

The genes are TRBV27 and TRBJ2-4; D gene uncertain. Trimming removed 4 bases at V and 0 bases at J, with 10 bases between. The CDR3 length is 15 residues. Germline CDR1 reads MNHEY; CDR2 reads SMNVEV (reference sequence). CDR3 protein: CASSSRHLAKNIQYF. The CDR3, as DNA: TGTGCCAGCAGTTCTCGTCACCTAGCCAAAAACATTCAGTACTTC.

The rearrangement joins TRBV7-8 to TRBJ2-3, with 8 bases matching TRBD1. The CDR3 runs 14 residues. Unmatched junction bases numbered 4, after V lost 5 bases and J lost 3 bases. Germline V CDR1 and CDR2: SGHVS, FQNEAQ. The CDR3 region has the DNA TGTGCCAGCAGCCCAGACAGGGGTACAGATACGCAGTATTTT. Translation: CASSPDRGTDTQYF.

This rearrangement joins TRBV29-1 to TRBJ2-7; D call uncertain. V shed 7 bases and J shed 0 bases, with 10 bases lying between them. Looked up from germline, CDR1 is SQVTM and CDR2 is ANQGSEA. There are 12 residues in the CDR3. This CDR3 is CSAFDNSYEQYF. DNA of the CDR3: TGCAGCGCCTTTGACAACTCCTACGAGCAGTACTTC.

The chain joins TRBV28 to TRBJ2-2; either TRBD1 or TRBD2 may fit D (5 bases each). The CDR3 runs 14 residues. Germline CDR1 and CDR2: MDHEN and SYDVKM. Trimming left V 4 bases short and J 0 bases short, with 6 bases between. The CDR3 reads CASSWGSNTGELFF. The CDR3 bases are TGTGCCAGCAGTTGGGGGTCGAACACCGGGGAGCTGTTTTTT. The full variable domain, with the rest looked up from reference TRBV28 and TRBJ2-2, is DVKVTQSSRYLVKRTGEKVFLECVQDMDHENMFWYRQDPGLGLRLIYFSYDVKMKEKGDIPEGYSVSREKKERFSLILESASTNQTSMYLCASSWGSNTGELFFGEGSRLTVL.

The chain links TRBV9 to TRBJ2-2; a possible D gene is TRBD2 (7 bases). Germline V gene lookup returns CDR1 SGDLS and CDR2 YYNGEE. CDR3 size: 17 residues. V was shortened by 0 bases and J by 4 bases, with 16 bases between the two germline ends. The DNA of the CDR3 is TGTGCCAGCAGCGTAGGAGGGAGGGGACACCTCACCGGGGAGCTGTTTTTT. It translates to CASSVGGRGHLTGELFF.

The V call is TRBV5-6, the J call TRBJ2-7; D is ambiguous. The germline gives CDR1 SGHDT, CDR2 YYEEEE. This CDR3 comprises 11 residues. Trimming left V 4 bases short and J 0 bases short, with 2 bases between. The CDR3 loop is CASSNSYEQYF. The CDR3 nucleotides are TGTGCCAGCAGCAACTCCTACGAGCAGTACTTC.

This clone has a single count. A read error may produce the germline difference seen at one junction end. This rearrangement joins TRBV11-2 to TRBJ2-2; 8 bases fit TRBD2. Germline V lookup: CDR1 SGHAT, CDR2 FQNNGV. The CDR3 has 16 residues. The CDR3 nucleotides are TGTGCCAGCAGCCTAGAGAGCGGGAGTATCACCGGGGAGCTGTTTTTT. Protein sequence: CASSLESGSITGELFF.

The rearrangement links TRBV2 to TRBJ2-4; tentative D call: TRBD1 (5 bases). Trimming removed 6 bases from V and 0 bases from J, with 12 bases in between. Germline V gene data show CDR1 as SNHLY and CDR2 as FYNNEI. The CDR3 totals 15 residues. This CDR3 is CASSVQDLAKNIQYF. As DNA, the CDR3 is TGTGCCAGCAGCGTACAGGATCTAGCCAAAAACATTCAGTACTTC.

The chain uses TRBV2 and TRBJ2-4; D perhaps matches TRBD1 (6 bases). The V gene lost 9 bases and the J gene lost 6 bases, with 18 bases spanning the gap. The CDR3 has 14 amino acids. Per germline, CDR1 SNHLY and CDR2 FYNNEI. Here the CDR3 reads CARGELGAGNIQYF. As DNA, the CDR3 is TGTGCCAGAGGGGAGTTGGGGGCAGGAAACATTCAGTACTTC.

The rearrangement links TRBV28 to TRBJ1-3; no clear D gene. The CDR3 contains 15 residues. Germline assignment: CDR1 MDHEN and CDR2 SYDVKM. Deletions cut 2 bases from V and 1 base from J, with 9 bases between. The CDR3 is CASSLRTPSGNTIYF. The CDR3 DNA reads TGTGCCAGCAGTTTACGGACTCCTTCTGGAAACACCATATATTTT. The whole variable domain, filled in from reference TRBV28 and TRBJ1-3, reads DVKVTQSSRYLVKRTGEKVFLECVQDMDHENMFWYRQDPGLGLRLIYFSYDVKMKEKGDIPEGYSVSREKKERFSLILESASTNQTSMYLCASSLRTPSGNTIYFGEGSWLTVV.

The chain has TRBV25-1 and TRBJ2-5, with D uncertain. Per the germline V gene, CDR1 is MGHDK and CDR2 is SYGVNS. V lost 1 base, J lost 0 bases, and 9 bases lay in between. The length of the CDR3 is 15 residues. The CDR3 DNA sequence: TGTGCCAGCAGTGAATTAGACCCGTACCAAGAGACCCAGTACTTC. This translates into CASSELDPYQETQYF. Using reference TRBV25-1 and TRBJ2-5 for the parts outside the CDR3, the full variable domain is EADIYQTPRYLVIGTGKKITLECSQTMGHDKMYWYQQDPGMELHLIHYSYGVNSTEKGDLSSESTVSRIRTEHFPLTLESARPSHTSQYLCASSELDPYQETQYFGPGTRLLVL.

This clone has ten or more counts. The chain carries TRBV14 and TRBJ1-4; D gene uncertain. Trimming took off 9 bases at V and 5 bases at J, with 7 bases between the two ends. The CDR3 totals 11 residues. Germline V CDR1 and CDR2: SGHDN, FVKESK. The CDR3: CASGRNEKLFF. As DNA, the CDR3 is TGTGCCAGTGGACGAAATGAAAAACTGTTTTTT. The full variable domain, completed using reference TRBV14 and TRBJ1-4, is EAGVTQFPSHSVIEKGQTVTLRCDPISGHDNLYWYRRVMGKEIKFLLHFVKESKQDESGMPNNRFLAERTGGTYSTLKVQPAELEDSGVYFCASGRNEKLFFGSGTQLSVL.

This clone was detected only once. A read error is likely here: a far larger clone is one base away. The CDR3 DNA follows: TGTGCCAGCAGCCAGACGACTTTAACGAACACTGAAGCTTCCTTT. It specifies CASSQTTLTNTEASF. The rearrangement links TRBV4-2 to TRBJ1-1; D is uncertain. The CDR3 loop spans 15 amino acids. Germline-derived CDR1 and CDR2 are LGHNA and YNFKEQ.

The chain has TRBV28 and TRBJ2-6; D is perhaps TRBD2 (5 bases). Trimming pared 3 bases from V and 2 bases from J, leaving 11 bases between. Germline CDR1 MDHEN, CDR2 SYDVKM. CDR3 length: 16 amino acids. CDR3 loop: CASSLNSVAGANVLTF. The CDR3 DNA follows: TGTGCCAGCAGTTTGAATAGCGTGGCTGGGGCCAACGTCCTGACTTTC.

The CDR3 DNA is TGTGCCAGCAGTTTACGTAGAACCAATCAGCCCCAGCATTTT. The encoded protein is CASSLRRTNQPQHF. The chain couples TRBV27 to TRBJ1-5; no clear D. Per the germline V gene, CDR1 is MNHEY and CDR2 is SMNVEV (reference sequence). The CDR3 has 14 residues. V was cut by 2 bases and J by 3 bases, with 8 bases left in between.

This chain joins TRBV19 and TRBJ2-1, with 12 nucleotides matching TRBD2. Germline assignment: CDR1 LNHDA and CDR2 SQIVND (reference sequence). The CDR3 runs 13 residues. V dropped 5 bases and J dropped 7; count of bases not matched to a gene: 0. CDR3 amino acids: CASSGLAGNEQFF. The CDR3 nucleotides are TGTGCCAGTAGTGGACTAGCGGGAAATGAGCAGTTCTTC. Looking up the rest from reference TRBV19 and TRBJ2-1 gives the full variable domain: DGGITQSPKYLFRKEGQNVTLSCEQNLNHDAMYWYRQDPGQGLRLIYYSQIVNDFQKGDIAEGYSVSREKKESFPLTVTSAQKNPTAFYLCASSGLAGNEQFFGPGTRLTVL.